The rows below give T cell receptor beta chains drawn from one sample of a study of blood T cell repertoires in COVID-19. Profiling relied on immunoSEQ multiplex PCR, and the TCRdb table lists in-frame clones only, not all of them. The repertoire holds around 200,000 clones, with around 79% as singletons. The sequencing input was peripheral blood. The receptors come from a woman in her thirties or forties with COVID-19, enrolled during active disease. Each CDR3 is given without its conserved first and last residue.

j_call v_call cdr3_aa
TRBJ2-5 TRBV5-1 ASSFGQRSEETQY
TRBJ1-5 TRBV4-3 ASSQSSGTGYSNQPQH
TRBJ1-2 TRBV9 ASSGQGWAAYGYT
TRBJ1-5 TRBV5-4 ASSLQGGQPQH
TRBJ2-7 TRBV7-2 ASSTGLVGEQY
TRBJ1-1 TRBV28 ASSLWDRGRTEAF
TRBJ1-2 TRBV9 ASSVGTTGGPGYT
TRBJ1-4 TRBV4-2 ASSQARAGGNEKLF
TRBJ2-1 TRBV19 ASRGLAGGTYNEQF
TRBJ1-1 TRBV15 ATSRDTGKAF